A selection of T cell receptor beta chains follows, all from one sample in a study of neurological immune-mediated disorders. From the 5' RACE reads, TCRdb called clonotypes with MiXCR, one entry per CDR3 protein. The data contain 70,000 to 95,000 distinct CDR3 sequences, about 13% of them seen just once; the ten biggest clones take up 5%. Sequencing used PBMCs. All receptors come from a female donor with HTLV-1-associated myelopathy (HAM/TSP). Both conserved end residues are part of each CDR3. D genes are given only for firm matches. A clone size is listed for some rows: how often the clone was seen (once, few, many), or a class if it is expanded.

CDR3aa	CDR3nt	v_gene	abundance	j_gene	d_gene
CAATSGGATDTQYF	TGCGCCGCAACTAGCGGGGGGGCGACAGATACGCAGTATTTT	TRBV10-2	many	TRBJ2-3	TRBD2
CATSDRAQAGNIQYF	TGTGCCACCTCGGACAGGGCGCAGGCGGGAAACATTCAGTACTTC	TRBV24-1	many	TRBJ2-4	TRBD1
CASSWLGQGYEKLFF	TGTGCCAGCAGTTGGCTCGGACAGGGGTATGAAAAACTGTTTTTT	TRBV6-2/TRBV6-3	NA	TRBJ1-4	TRBD1
CASSLGTSTYEQYF	TGCGCCAGCAGCTTAGGGACATCTACCTACGAGCAGTACTTC	TRBV5-1	many	TRBJ2-7	NA
CASSQGRATITDTQYF	TGCGCCAGCAGCCAAGGGAGAGCGACAATCACAGATACGCAGTATTTT	TRBV4-1	NA	TRBJ2-3	NA
CASSLGAGRSAETQYF	TGTGCCAGCAGCTTAGGGGCGGGACGGTCTGCGGAGACCCAGTACTTC	TRBV11-3	many	TRBJ2-5	NA
CASSAGRYEQYF	TGCGCCAGCAGCGCGGGTCGCTACGAGCAGTACTTC	TRBV5-1	NA	TRBJ2-7	NA
CASSKGGDLHEQYF	TGTGCCAGCAGTAAGGGGGGCGACCTACACGAGCAGTACTTC	TRBV12-3/TRBV12-4	NA	TRBJ2-7	NA
CSASGATGGPYNEQFF	TGCAGTGCTAGTGGGGCCACAGGGGGCCCCTACAATGAGCAGTTCTTC	TRBV20-1	many	TRBJ2-1	TRBD1
CSVGSPGHHNEQFF	TGCAGCGTTGGGTCGCCAGGGCACCACAATGAGCAGTTCTTC	TRBV29-1	many	TRBJ2-1	NA
CASSERLTTGELFF	TGCGCCAGCAGCGAAAGGCTAACCACCGGGGAGCTGTTTTTT	TRBV5-1	many	TRBJ2-2	NA
CASSLGGTLSYNEQFF	TGTGCCAGCAGCTTAGGCGGAACCCTCTCCTACAATGAGCAGTTCTTC	TRBV7-2	many	TRBJ2-1	NA
CASSLTGAGNNQPQHF	TGTGCCAGCAGCTTAACGGGGGCCGGTAACAATCAGCCCCAGCATTTT	TRBV7-9	many	TRBJ1-5	NA
CASSPGLAEETQYF	TGCGCCAGCAGCCCGGGACTAGCGGAAGAGACCCAGTACTTC	TRBV5-1	many	TRBJ2-5	TRBD2
CASSYEGSSNQPQHF	TGTGCCAGCAGCTATGAAGGGTCGAGCAATCAGCCCCAGCATTTT	TRBV5-5	many	TRBJ1-5	NA
CASSEEGSGGKNIQYF	TGTGCCAGCAGTGAAGAGGGCAGTGGGGGCAAAAACATTCAGTACTTC	TRBV25-1	NA	TRBJ2-4	NA
CASSQFPGSTPTVGEQYF	TGCGCCAGCAGCCAATTCCCCGGTTCGACTCCGACAGTGGGGGAGCAGTACTTC	TRBV4-1	many	TRBJ2-7	NA
CSARRTAQETQYF	TGCAGTGCTAGGCGGACCGCACAAGAGACCCAGTACTTC	TRBV20-1	many	TRBJ2-5	NA
CASSRQGVIMNTEAFF	TGTGCCAGCAGTAGACAGGGGGTTATTATGAACACTGAAGCTTTCTTT	TRBV12-3/TRBV12-4	many	TRBJ1-1	TRBD1
CATSMGSSTEAFF	TGTGCCACCAGCATGGGGAGTAGTACTGAAGCTTTCTTT	TRBV15	many	TRBJ1-1	NA
CSASDRIFSYEQYF	TGCAGTGCTAGTGACCGCATATTCTCCTACGAGCAGTACTTC	TRBV20-1	many	TRBJ2-7	NA
CASSLGTGRYEQYF	TGCGCCAGCAGCTTGGGGACAGGGAGGTACGAGCAGTACTTC	TRBV5-1	many	TRBJ2-7	TRBD1
CASSSPSSGTYEQYF	TGTGCCAGCAGTTCCCCCTCTAGCGGGACCTACGAGCAGTACTTC	TRBV28	many	TRBJ2-7	TRBD2
CASSPYMNTEAFF	TGTGCCAGCAGTCCTTATATGAACACTGAAGCTTTCTTT	TRBV28	many	TRBJ1-1	NA
CASSRDRDRADTQYF	TGCGCCAGCAGCCGGGACAGGGATCGGGCAGATACGCAGTATTTT	TRBV5-1	many	TRBJ2-3	TRBD1
CASSSARDWNTEAFF	TGTGCCAGCAGCTCCGCCAGAGACTGGAACACTGAAGCTTTCTTT	TRBV12-3/TRBV12-4	many	TRBJ1-1	NA
CASRTGTREQYF	TGTGCCAGCAGAACCGGGACCCGGGAGCAGTACTTC	TRBV6-2/TRBV6-3	many	TRBJ2-7	NA
CASSGDGNSPLHF	TGTGCCAGCAGTGGTGACGGGAATTCACCCCTCCACTTT	TRBV12-3/TRBV12-4	many	TRBJ1-6	NA